This section outlines one T cell receptor beta chain sequence together with its context. Its specificity is unknown. CDR1 and CDR2 (germline): MNHNS, SASEGT. Deletions cut 8 bases from V and 1 base from J, with 17 bases between. CDR3 length: 15 residues. This sample is part of a study of identical twins. Broader study findings: It was cross-sectional statistical analysis, not following the same donors, that the conclusions relied on. Zero-insertion analyses were open to partial confounding by invariant MAIT and iNKT cells. Alpha sequences out of frame and shared by twins had excess low generation probability.

TCRdb independently ran MiXCR on the 5' RACE reads; one entry per CDR3 protein. The sample has some 570,000 distinct CDR3 sequences, about 22% seen once. These data also featured in a second study, about yellow fever vaccine responses in identical twins.

This receptor was obtained from a young woman in good health. V and J are TRBV6-1 and TRBJ1-2, with a possible D match to TRBD1 (5 bases). Sequenced sample: CD4+ T cells sorted from blood. This chain's CDR3 is CASVHRLGVNYGYTF. The CDR3 coding sequence is TGTGCCAGCGTCCACAGGTTGGGAGTTAACTATGGCTACACCTTC.